A single TCR beta chain is shown here with its context. The antigen is not known. The assay was immunoSEQ multiplex PCR, and TCRdb's table has in-frame clones only and misses some. Here the sample spans tens of thousands of clones, approximately 72% being singletons. This entry belongs to a study of vaccination effects on CD4 cells after COVID-19. Overall study: Sample donation by two convalescent patients took place 16 days and one week before vaccination.

It was after approximately 11 days of culture that CD4+ T cells were isolated. The length of the CDR3 is 13 residues. V was clipped by 0 bases and J by 9 bases, with 9 bases between them. Germline CDR1 is KGHSH and CDR2 is LQKENI. The sample was CD4+ T cells from PBMCs cultured without peptide, taken before COVID-19 vaccination. The rearrangement links TRBV18 to TRBJ2-1; D remains ambiguous. The sequence was obtained from a human donor who had a prior SARS-CoV-2 infection. The CDR3 spells CASSPPGYGEQFF. The CDR3 nucleotides read TGTGCCAGCTCACCACCGGGGTATGGTGAGCAGTTCTTC.